Sequencing of this T cell receptor beta chain was carried out in a study of T cell repertoires and Cas9 in healthy adults. Study as a whole: SpCas9-reactive CD4 and CD8 T cells were characterized for potency, cytotoxicity and lineage.

With regard to this clone: Antigen unknown.

Notes on the study in general: SpCas9-reactive regulatory T cells reportedly mitigated SpCas9-reactive effector T cells in vitro.

Trimming cost V 1 base and J 4 bases, with 11 bases left between them. CDR3 length equals 14 residues. Germline lookup yields CDR1 SGHVS and CDR2 FQNEAQ. TCRdb's table, derived via immunoSEQ multiplex PCR, lists solely in-frame clones and lacks some. Counted here are some 15,000 clones, 75% to 90% occurring once; the ten biggest clones make up about 1.6%. The source material was Tregs (CD4+, CD25+, CD127-, CD137-, CD154-) from PBMCs; culture status not recorded. This chain links TRBV7-8 with TRBJ2-7, with D possibly TRBD2 on 5 matching bases. This TCR derives from a human donor in good health. The CDR3 DNA sequence: TGTGCCAGCAGCTTAGAGTTCCCGGGGTACGAGCAGTACTTC. Translation gives CASSLEFPGYEQYF.